Given below is one T cell receptor beta chain in context. Here immunoSEQ multiplex PCR was the method, and the copy in TCRdb shows in-frame clones only, minus some. Here the sample spans 700,000 or so clones, around 72% being singletons. The trim removed 4 bases at V and 4 bases at J, leaving 4 bases unmatched. Germline-derived CDR1 and CDR2 are SGHNT and YYREEE (reference sequence). This CDR3 is 14 amino acids long. The data were taken from a study of shared clonotypes between healthy human individuals. The TCR comes from a woman in her twenties or thirties in good health. The chain carries TRBV5-4 and TRBJ2-7; TRBD2 agrees at 11 bases. Material: memory CD4+ T cells sorted from blood. Subset denoted: CD45RA-negative fraction. The CDR3 DNA reads TGTGCCAGCAGCCAGGGACTAGCGGATTACGAGCAGTACTTC. Protein sequence: CASSQGLADYEQYF.